A single sample gave rise to the 26 T cell receptor beta chains below, sequenced in a study of identical twins (dated by TCRdb to about 2016). The library relied on 5' RACE. TCRdb names Illumina HiSeq 2000 as the instrument used. TCRdb took the public reads, trimmed them with fastp at Q25, ran MiXCR for clone calling and kept in-frame beta chains. Every CDR3 protein is listed once, alongside the most common genes and DNA of its rows. A total of just under 650,000 distinct CDR3 sequences appear in this sample, roughly 7.2% of them only once. 1.6% of the sample goes to the ten largest clones. This sample also appeared in a second study, on yellow fever vaccine responses in identical twins.

Specimen: PBMCs. All receptors derive from a woman aged 18-30 years in good health.

There are a few counts of this clonotype. CDR3 residues: CASSFRGSIDEQYF. Written as DNA, the CDR3 is TGTGCCAGCAGCTTTCGTGGGAGTATCGACGAGCAGTACTTC. The rearrangement links TRBV11-2 to TRBJ2-7; the D gene is possibly TRBD2 (5 bases). This CDR3 spans 14 amino acids. From germline, CDR1 is SGHAT and CDR2 FQNNGV. Deletions cut 3 bases from V and 5 bases from J, with 14 bases between.

This clonotype has only a few counts. CDR3 bases: TGTGCCAGCTCACGGACTAGCGGGAACTCGAACACCGGGGAGCTGTTTTTT. Translating gives CASSRTSGNSNTGELFF. The chain uses TRBV18 and TRBJ2-2; TRBD2 aligns across 12 bases. This CDR3 is 17 amino acids long. The junction had 3 bases not matched to a gene; V was cut back by 4 bases and J by 0 bases. CDR1 KGHSH and CDR2 LQKENI come from the germline V gene.

This clonotype was detected only a few times. DNA of the CDR3: TGCGCCAGCAGCTCAAGGACTAGTTCCTACAATGAGCAGTTCTTC. Protein sequence: CASSSRTSSYNEQFF. The chain joins TRBV5-1 to TRBJ2-1; 7 bases match TRBD2. Looked up from germline, CDR1 is SGHRS and CDR2 is YFSETQ. CDR3 length: 15 residues. J lost 1 base, V lost 3 bases, and 4 bases had no gene match.

The chain links TRBV19 to TRBJ2-1, with 8 nucleotides matching TRBD1. Per the germline V gene, CDR1 is LNHDA and CDR2 is SQIVND (reference sequence). This CDR3 comprises 17 residues. With V trimmed by 5 bases and J by 6 bases, 15 bases remained unmatched. DNA for the CDR3: TGTGCCAGTAGTTCCGTGACAGGGGAGTTTCTGGGCAATGAGCAGTTCTTC. Translating gives CASSSVTGEFLGNEQFF. Full variable domain (remainder filled in from reference TRBV19 and TRBJ2-1): DGGITQSPKYLFRKEGQNVTLSCEQNLNHDAMYWYRQDPGQGLRLIYYSQIVNDFQKGDIAEGYSVSREKKESFPLTVTSAQKNPTAFYLCASSSVTGEFLGNEQFFGPGTRLTVL.

The V call is TRBV6-1, the J call TRBJ2-3; possible D gene TRBD1, 6 bases. In germline, CDR1 is MNHNS, CDR2 SASEGT. The CDR3 contains 15 residues. V lost 5 bases, J lost 6 bases, and 18 bases lay in between. CDR3 in DNA: TGTGCCAGCAGTCCAGGGGTTTCCCCTCCGGATACGCAGTATTTT. Translating gives CASSPGVSPPDTQYF.

This clonotype was observed a few times. This chain joins TRBV24-1 and TRBJ1-5, with TRBD1 matching over 12 bases. In germline, CDR1 is KGHDR, CDR2 SFDVKD. After removal of 3 bases from V and 5 bases from J, the junction contained 4 bases not matched to a gene. The CDR3 totals 16 residues. The CDR3 bases are TGTGCCACCAGTGATACGGGACAGGGGGCATATCAGCCCCAGCATTTT. This translates into CATSDTGQGAYQPQHF.

This clonotype was picked up many times. This chain joins TRBV25-1 and TRBJ2-3, with 10 bases lining up with TRBD1. Unmatched junction bases numbered 3, after V lost 6 bases and J lost 3 bases. Germline V gives CDR1 MGHDK, CDR2 SYGVNS. The CDR3 runs 14 residues. This CDR3 is CASRPGQGTDTQYF. The CDR3 coding sequence is TGTGCCAGCAGGCCGGGACAGGGGACAGATACGCAGTATTTT.

This clonotype was seen only a few times. The V gene is TRBV6-1, the J gene TRBJ1-1, with a tentative D call TRBD1 (5 bases). CDR1 and CDR2 from the germline V gene are MNHNS and SASEGT. The germline V and J ends were trimmed by 6 bases and 6 bases, with 17 bases remaining between them. CDR3 length: 14 amino acids. CDR3 protein: CASSHNPGGAEAFF. The CDR3 nucleotides are TGTGCCAGCAGCCATAACCCGGGAGGGGCTGAAGCTTTCTTT.

This chain connects TRBV2 to TRBJ2-1, with 7 positions matching TRBD2. The length of the CDR3 is 12 residues. Germline trimming cut 11 bases from V and 8 bases from J; bases unmatched to any gene: 9. Germline V gene lookup returns CDR1 SNHLY and CDR2 FYNNEI. The CDR3, as DNA: TGTGCCGGGGGGGGAGGGATCGATGAGCAGTTCTTC. It specifies CAGGGGIDEQFF. Full variable domain (remainder filled in from reference TRBV2 and TRBJ2-1): EPEVTQTPSHQVTQMGQEVILRCVPISNHLYFYWYRQILGQKVEFLVSFYNNEISEKSEIFDDQFSVERPDGSNFTLKIRSTKLEDSAMYFCAGGGGIDEQFFGPGTRLTVL.

This clonotype was recorded many times. The rearrangement joins TRBV10-3 to TRBJ1-6; D call uncertain. The CDR3 has 13 residues. Germline CDR1 ENHRY, CDR2 SYGVKD. The V and J ends lost 10 bases and 5 bases respectively, with 12 bases between them. DNA for the CDR3: TGTGCCACCGCAAGGAACGATAATTCACCCCTCCACTTT. The encoded protein is CATARNDNSPLHF.

In its sample, this clonotype was seen a few times. DNA of the CDR3: TGCGCCAGCAGCTTGGTCGGACAGGAGATCACCGGGGAGCTGTTTTTT. This codes for CASSLVGQEITGELFF. The rearrangement joins TRBV5-1 to TRBJ2-2; TRBD1 matches at 7 bases. This CDR3 is 16 amino acids long. The J segment lost 4 bases and the V segment lost 0 bases, leaving 6 bases of the junction unmatched. Germline lookup yields CDR1 SGHRS and CDR2 YFSETQ.

This clonotype was seen more than once but under ten times. The gene calls are TRBV7-7 and TRBJ2-5; D not resolved. CDR3 length equals 13 residues. The germline CDR1 and CDR2 sequences are SSHAT and FNYEAQ (reference sequence). The ends were cut back, 5 bases at V and 4 bases at J, with 11 bases in the middle. CDR3 bases: TGTGCCAGCAGCCCCAGTCTTCCAGAGACCCAGTACTTC. Translated, it gives CASSPSLPETQYF.

CDR3: CASNPKGSTEAFF. CDR3 in DNA: TGTGCCAGCAACCCAAAGGGGAGCACTGAAGCTTTCTTT. This chain connects TRBV2 to TRBJ1-1; maybe TRBD1 (5 bases). Trimming pared 7 bases from V and 4 bases from J, leaving 13 bases between. Germline CDR1 is SNHLY and CDR2 is FYNNEI. The CDR3 has 13 amino acids.

This clonotype was detected only a few times. The rearrangement joins TRBV20-1 to TRBJ2-6; no reliable D call. Germline values: CDR1 DFQATT, CDR2 SNEGSKA (reference sequence). The length of the CDR3 is 12 residues. The CDR3 reads CSTLSGANVLTF. The CDR3 DNA is TGCTCGACCCTCTCTGGGGCCAACGTCCTGACTTTC.

V is TRBV2 and J is TRBJ1-2; 9 bases line up with TRBD1. Germline V gene sequence: CDR1 SNHLY, CDR2 FYNNEI. The CDR3 totals 15 residues. With 7 bases clipped from V and 1 base from J, the junction kept 7 bases outside the gene matches. CDR3: CASIGTGNHNYGYTF. The CDR3 coding sequence is TGTGCCAGCATTGGGACAGGGAATCATAACTATGGCTACACCTTC.

The genes are TRBV12-3 or TRBV12-4 and TRBJ2-3; D is possibly TRBD2 (5 bases). The V and J ends lost 7 bases and 5 bases respectively, with 16 bases between them. This CDR3 has 14 amino acids. The DNA for the CDR3 is TGTGCCAGCACCCATCTTGTCGGGGAAGATACGCAGTATTTT. This encodes CASTHLVGEDTQYF.

The table lists this clonotype with many counts. At one of its ends the junction is not consistent with the germline gene, which may arise from a read error. The V gene is TRBV20-1, the J gene TRBJ1-6; TRBD1 is a possible D gene (5 bases). In germline, CDR1 is DFQATT, CDR2 SNEGSKA (reference sequence). This CDR3 is built from 15 residues. CDR3 sequence (DNA): TGCAGCGCTAGGGGCGGGGAGGGATTTAATTCACCCCTCCACTTT. It specifies CSARGGEGFNSPLHF.

V usage is TRBV9 and J usage is TRBJ1-1, with a possible D match to TRBD1 (6 bases). This CDR3 is 15 amino acids long. V was shortened by 3 bases and J by 2 bases, with 14 bases between the two germline ends. Germline V gene data show CDR1 as SGDLS and CDR2 as YYNGEE. The CDR3 DNA reads TGTGCCAGCAGCGAGCAAACAGGGTACAACACTGAAGCTTTCTTT. It yields the protein CASSEQTGYNTEAFF.

This chain connects TRBV3-1 to TRBJ2-3, with 10 positions matching TRBD1. The V and J ends lost 5 bases and 1 base, in that order; junction bases with no gene match: 3. In germline, CDR1 is LGHDT, CDR2 YNNKEL (reference sequence). The CDR3 has 15 amino acids. The CDR3 DNA follows: TGTGCCAGCAGCAGAGACAGGGGGCGCACAGATACGCAGTATTTT. The encoded protein is CASSRDRGRTDTQYF.

Worth noting for this clonotype: Because it lacks the conserved phenylalanine or tryptophan at the end, this CDR3 is likely a read error. Because the CDR3's place on the DNA is in doubt, the DNA is left out and the CDR3 is given as listed by TCRdb. The genes are TRBV20-1 and TRBJ2-3; the DNA was not used to check the table's D call, TRBD1. The CDR3 is 12 amino acids long, termini counted. Germline V gene sequence: CDR1 DFQATT, CDR2 SNEGSKA (reference sequence). The CDR3 region is CSARILAGGHLE.

The rearrangement uses TRBV12-3 or TRBV12-4 and TRBJ1-2, with 9 bases identical to TRBD1. After removal of 5 bases from V and 0 bases from J, the junction contained 7 bases not matched to a gene. CDR3 length equals 16 residues. CDR3: CASSLDRGRSNYGYTF. CDR3 coding DNA: TGTGCCAGCAGTCTCGACAGGGGGAGGTCTAACTATGGCTACACCTTC.

This clonotype was detected a few times. The gene calls are TRBV7-9 and TRBJ2-1; either TRBD1 or TRBD2 may supply D (8 bases each). The CDR3 is made up of 16 amino acids. V was shortened by 4 bases and J by 6 bases, with 19 bases between the two germline ends. Germline lookup yields CDR1 SEHNR and CDR2 FQNEAQ (reference sequence). The chain's CDR3 is CASSCNISGTGNEQFF. The CDR3 region has the DNA TGTGCCAGCAGCTGCAACATTAGCGGGACAGGCAATGAGCAGTTCTTC.

This clonotype was counted ten times or more. The chain has TRBV24-1 and TRBJ2-1, with TRBD2 matching 11 bases. This CDR3 is built from 20 residues. J lost 8 bases, V lost 2 bases, and 19 bases had no gene match. Germline loops: CDR1 KGHDR, CDR2 SFDVKD. The CDR3 loop is CATSDSGGYASGRILDEQFF. The CDR3 nucleotides read TGTGCCACCAGTGATTCAGGGGGCTACGCTAGCGGGAGGATATTAGATGAGCAGTTCTTC.

V and J are TRBV18 and TRBJ2-2, with TRBD2 matching over 7 bases. The CDR3 loop spans 16 amino acids. J was trimmed by 8 bases and V by 5 bases; bases with no gene match: 14. CDR1 is KGHSH and CDR2 is LQKENI in the germline V gene. Here the CDR3 reads CASSVAGTKLRGELFF. CDR3 DNA: TGTGCCAGCTCAGTGGCCGGGACTAAGCTTCGTGGGGAGCTGTTTTTT.

At least ten counts were recorded for this clonotype. The chain links TRBV12-3 or TRBV12-4 to TRBJ1-2; no clear D. The CDR3 sequence is 11 residues long. The V end lost 7 bases, the J end lost 7 bases, and 10 bases lay between the germline ends. CDR3 residues: CASNNIGGYTF. The DNA for the CDR3 is TGTGCCAGCAACAATATCGGTGGCTACACCTTC.

This clonotype was seen a handful of times. The chain carries TRBV29-1 and TRBJ1-3; tentatively, D is TRBD1 (5 bases). CDR1 and CDR2 (germline): SQVTM, ANQGSEA. The CDR3 has 16 residues. V lost 0 bases, J lost 3 bases, and 15 bases lay in between. CDR3 nucleotide sequence: TGCAGCGTTGAAGATTTTGGGGGATCGGTTGGAAACACCATATATTTT. Translated, it gives CSVEDFGGSVGNTIYF.